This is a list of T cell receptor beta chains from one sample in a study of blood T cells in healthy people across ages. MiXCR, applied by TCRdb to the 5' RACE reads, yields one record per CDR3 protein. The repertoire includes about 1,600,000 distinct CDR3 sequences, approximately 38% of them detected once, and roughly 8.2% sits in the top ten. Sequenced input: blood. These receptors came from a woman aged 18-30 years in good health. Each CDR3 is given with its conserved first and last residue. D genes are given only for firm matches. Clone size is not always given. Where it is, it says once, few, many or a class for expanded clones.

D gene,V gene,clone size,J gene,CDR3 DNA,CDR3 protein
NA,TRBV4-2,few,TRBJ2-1,TGTGCCAGCAGCGTCGACTACAATGAGCAGTTCTTC,CASSVDYNEQFF
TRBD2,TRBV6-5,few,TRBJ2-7,TGTGCCAGCAGTTACTCGAGAGCGGGGGAAACCTACGAGCAGTACTTC,CASSYSRAGETYEQYF
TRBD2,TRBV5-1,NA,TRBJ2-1,TGCGCCAGCCTTCAATTAGCGGGGGCCCCCAATGAGCAGTTCTTC,CASLQLAGAPNEQFF
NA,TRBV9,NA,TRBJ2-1,TGTGCCAGCAGCGGGGAGGGGGCAGCCTACAATGAGCAGTTCTTC,CASSGEGAAYNEQFF
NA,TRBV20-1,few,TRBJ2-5,TGCAGTGCTGCTACGGGTCTCACACACCAAGAGACCCAGTACTTC,CSAATGLTHQETQYF
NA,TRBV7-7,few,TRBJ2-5,TGTGCCAGCAGCTTAGTCCCCCGCAGCCAAGAGACCCAGTACTTC,CASSLVPRSQETQYF
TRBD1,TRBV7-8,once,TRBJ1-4,TGTGCCAGCAGCCCTGAGACAGGGGCAACTAATGCAAAACTGTTTTTT,CASSPETGATNAKLFF
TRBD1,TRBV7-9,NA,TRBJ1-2,TGTGCCAGCAGCTTAGCTGCCGGACAGGGGGATTATGGCTACACCTTC,CASSLAAGQGDYGYTF
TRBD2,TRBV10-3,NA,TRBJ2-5,TGTGCCACCCGTAATAGCGGGGGTATACAAGAGACCCAGTACTTC,CATRNSGGIQETQYF
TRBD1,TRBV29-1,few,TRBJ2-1,TGCAGCGTTGTCCCCAAGGCAGGGGGCTCCTACAATGAGCAGTTCTTC,CSVVPKAGGSYNEQFF
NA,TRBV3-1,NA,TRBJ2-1,TGTGCCAGCAGCCTGGGCCGCAGCGCCCATGAGCAGTTCTTC,CASSLGRSAHEQFF
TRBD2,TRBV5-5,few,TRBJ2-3,TGTGCCAGCAGCGGACTAGCGGGAGGAACCCAAGAGAACGCAGATACGCAGTATTTT,CASSGLAGGTQENADTQYF